Listed here are 10 T cell receptor beta chains from one sample, sequenced in a study of control samples from healthy donors and cancer patients. Generated by immunoSEQ multiplex PCR, the TCRdb table keeps only in-frame clones and is missing some. The sample has around 70,000 clones; approximately 94% are singletons. The material sequenced was blood. These receptors were collected from a woman under 40 in good health.

The chain is built from TRBV5-5 and TRBJ2-1; D may be TRBD1 (5 bases). CDR3 size: 15 residues. Germline V gene sequence: CDR1 SGHKS, CDR2 YYEKEE (reference sequence). V was pared by 0 bases and J by 10 bases, with 17 bases between. CDR3 DNA sequence: TGTGCCAGCAGCTTGGCCTTTTCCGGGTCAGGGGAGCAGTTCTTC. This gives the protein CASSLAFSGSGEQFF.

This sequence joins TRBV4-1 and TRBJ1-4; D possibly corresponds to TRBD1 (5 bases). Germline values: CDR1 MGHRA, CDR2 YSYEKL. The CDR3 totals 17 residues. Trimming shortened V by 1 base and J by 0 bases, and 12 bases separated the two germline ends. CDR3 amino acids: CASSQVGGDATNEKLFF. CDR3 bases: TGCGCCAGCAGCCAAGTTGGGGGGGACGCAACTAATGAAAAACTGTTTTTT.

This chain links TRBV5-1 with TRBJ2-7; perhaps TRBD1 as D (6 bases). Germline assignment: CDR1 SGHRS and CDR2 YFSETQ. CDR3 size: 14 residues. V gave up 2 bases and J gave up 3 bases, with 12 bases separating them. This CDR3 reads CASSFDGQNYEQYV. DNA of the CDR3: TGCGCCAGCAGCTTCGATGGACAGAACTACGAGCAGTACGTC.

CDR3 in DNA: TGCGCCAGCAGAGTCTACCACGGGGAGCTGTTTTTT. It translates to CASRVYHGELFF. The chain joins TRBV10-2 to TRBJ2-2; D remains unclear. Between the trimmed V and J ends, which lost 6 bases and 7 bases, there was a span of 9 bases. The CDR3 covers 12 residues. The germline V gene encodes CDR1 WSHSY and CDR2 SAAADI.

CDR3 DNA sequence: TGTGCCACCAGTGCATCAGGGAACACTGAAGCTTTCTTT. Protein sequence: CATSASGNTEAFF. The chain combines TRBV24-1 with TRBJ1-1; D gene unclear. Germline loops: CDR1 KGHDR, CDR2 SFDVKD. V was cut by 5 bases and J by 1 base, with 7 bases left in between. The CDR3 covers 13 residues.

The rearrangement joins TRBV6-6 to TRBJ1-5; D gene uncertain. The germline V gene has CDR1 MNHNY and CDR2 SVGAGI (reference sequence). The CDR3 sequence is 14 residues long. With 6 bases removed from V and 4 bases from J, the gap between germline ends came to 13 bases. The CDR3 DNA is TGTGCCAGCAGGGAGAGGGCAGAGAATCAGCCCCAGCATTTT. It specifies CASRERAENQPQHF.

This chain links TRBV18 with TRBJ1-3; 7 bases fit TRBD1. Unmatched junction bases numbered 11, after V lost 5 bases and J lost 4 bases. The CDR3 contains 16 residues. CDR1 KGHSH and CDR2 LQKENI come from the germline V gene. The CDR3 is CASSSDRVLAGNTIYF. CDR3 DNA sequence: TGTGCCAGCTCATCTGACAGGGTACTAGCCGGAAACACCATATATTTT.

The chain carries TRBV7-8 and TRBJ1-4; the D gene is possibly TRBD1 (5 bases). The CDR3 has 13 residues. Germline V gene data show CDR1 as SGHVS and CDR2 as FQNEAQ. Trimming took 7 bases from V and 4 from J, leaving 10 bases between them. The CDR3 DNA follows: TGTGCCAGCAAGGGGCAGGTTAATGAAAAACTGTTTTTT. Its protein is CASKGQVNEKLFF. Filled out from reference TRBV7-8 and TRBJ1-4, the complete variable domain reads GAGVSQSPRYKVAKRGQDVALRCDPISGHVSLFWYQQALGQGPEFLTYFQNEAQLDKSGLPSDRFFAERPEGSVSTLKIQRTQQEDSAVYLCASKGQVNEKLFFGSGTQLSVL.

The V gene is TRBV12-3 or TRBV12-4, the J gene TRBJ1-2; 10 bases match TRBD1. V gave up 6 bases and J gave up 7 bases; unmatched junction bases: 2. The CDR3 consists of 12 residues. The CDR3 protein is CASRTGGLGYTF. The CDR3 bases are TGTGCCAGCAGGACAGGGGGCCTTGGCTACACCTTC.

V is TRBV25-1 and J is TRBJ2-5; D is ambiguous. This CDR3 is built from 13 residues. V was pared by 3 bases and J by 5 bases, with 10 bases between. Germline lookup yields CDR1 MGHDK and CDR2 SYGVNS. The CDR3 sequence: CASSDPNSETQYF. In nucleotides, the CDR3 is TGTGCCAGCAGTGACCCCAACTCCGAGACCCAGTACTTC.